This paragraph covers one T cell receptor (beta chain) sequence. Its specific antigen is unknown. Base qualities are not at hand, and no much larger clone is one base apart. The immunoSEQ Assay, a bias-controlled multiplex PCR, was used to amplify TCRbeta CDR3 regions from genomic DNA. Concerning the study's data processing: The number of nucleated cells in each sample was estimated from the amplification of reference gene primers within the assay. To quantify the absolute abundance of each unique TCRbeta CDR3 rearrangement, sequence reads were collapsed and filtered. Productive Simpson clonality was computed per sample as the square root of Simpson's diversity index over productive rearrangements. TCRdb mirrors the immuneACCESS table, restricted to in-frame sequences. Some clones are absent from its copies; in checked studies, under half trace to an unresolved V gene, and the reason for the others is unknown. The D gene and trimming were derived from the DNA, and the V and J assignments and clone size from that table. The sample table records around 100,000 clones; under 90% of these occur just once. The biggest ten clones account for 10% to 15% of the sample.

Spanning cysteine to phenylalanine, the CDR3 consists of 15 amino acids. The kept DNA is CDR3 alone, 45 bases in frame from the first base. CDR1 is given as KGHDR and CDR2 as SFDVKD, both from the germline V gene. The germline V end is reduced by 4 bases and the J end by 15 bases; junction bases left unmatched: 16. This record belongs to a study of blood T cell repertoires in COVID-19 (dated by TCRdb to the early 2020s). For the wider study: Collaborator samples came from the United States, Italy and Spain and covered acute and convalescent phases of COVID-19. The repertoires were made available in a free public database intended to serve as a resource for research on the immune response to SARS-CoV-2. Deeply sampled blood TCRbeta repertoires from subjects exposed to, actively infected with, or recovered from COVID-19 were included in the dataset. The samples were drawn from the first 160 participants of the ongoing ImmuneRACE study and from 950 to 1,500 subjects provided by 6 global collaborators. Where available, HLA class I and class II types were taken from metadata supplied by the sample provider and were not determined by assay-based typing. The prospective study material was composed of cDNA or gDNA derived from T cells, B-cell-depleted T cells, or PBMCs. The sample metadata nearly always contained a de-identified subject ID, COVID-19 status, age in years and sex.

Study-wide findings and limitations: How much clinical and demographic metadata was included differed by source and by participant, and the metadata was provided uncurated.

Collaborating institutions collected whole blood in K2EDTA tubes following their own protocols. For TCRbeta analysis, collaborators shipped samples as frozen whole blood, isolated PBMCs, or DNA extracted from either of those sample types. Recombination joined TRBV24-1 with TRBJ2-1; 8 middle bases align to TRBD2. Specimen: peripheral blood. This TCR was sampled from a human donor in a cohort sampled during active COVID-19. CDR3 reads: CATSDLRTSLLSPFF. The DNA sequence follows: TGTGCCACCAGTGACCTCAGGACTAGCTTATTAAGTCCGTTCTTC.